Following are 15 T cell receptor beta chains from one sample sequenced in a study of blood T cell repertoires in COVID-19. Profiling relied on immunoSEQ multiplex PCR, and the TCRdb table lists in-frame clones only, not all of them. The sample yields fewer than 350,000 clones, 81% seen once. The sequenced material came from peripheral blood. Receptors originate from a woman aged 55-70 years with active or convalescent COVID-19.

The V call is TRBV7-9, the J call TRBJ2-7; D uncertain. This CDR3 contains 11 residues. The ends were cut back, 5 bases at V and 4 bases at J, with 6 bases in the middle. CDR1 SEHNR and CDR2 FQNEAQ come from the germline V gene (reference sequence). CDR3 sequence: CASSPRYEQYF. The CDR3 DNA is TGTGCCAGCAGCCCCCGGTACGAGCAGTACTTC.

The chain joins TRBV19 to TRBJ2-2; tentative D call: TRBD1 (5 bases). The length of the CDR3 is 14 residues. The V and J ends lost 3 bases and 5 bases respectively, with 10 bases between them. Germline CDR1 and CDR2: LNHDA and SQIVND (reference sequence). The CDR3 DNA reads TGTGCCAGTAGTATGGGGCCTGGGACCGGGGAGCTGTTTTTT. This codes for CASSMGPGTGELFF.

V is TRBV7-9 and J is TRBJ2-7; TRBD1 matches 8 bases. The CDR3 loop spans 12 amino acids. V lost 3 bases, J lost 10 bases, and 5 bases stayed unmatched. Germline V gene data show CDR1 as SEHNR and CDR2 as FQNEAQ (reference sequence). The CDR3 spells CASSFDRGDQYF. The CDR3 nucleotides are TGTGCCAGCAGCTTCGACAGGGGCGATCAGTACTTC.

This clone has just a few counts. The chain carries TRBV15 and TRBJ1-1; D gene uncertain. This CDR3 is 15 amino acids long. Germline assignment: CDR1 LNHNV and CDR2 YYDKDF (reference sequence). V was trimmed by 1 base and J by 3 bases, leaving 12 bases between them. The CDR3 nucleotides are TGTGCCACCAGCAGAGGTCAGGCTTTCTACACTGAAGCTTTCTTT. This gives the protein CATSRGQAFYTEAFF.

The chain links TRBV5-8 to TRBJ2-7, with 13 bases aligning to TRBD2. There are 15 residues in the CDR3. Germline assignment: CDR1 SGHTS and CDR2 YDEGEE. V gave up 9 bases and J gave up 2 bases; unmatched junction bases: 8. CDR3: CATTSGGAYPYEQYF. In DNA, the CDR3 is TGTGCCACTACTAGCGGGGGGGCTTATCCCTACGAGCAGTACTTC.

CDR3 loop: CASSPHGGDGTNEKLFF. CDR3 coding DNA: TGTGCCAGCAGCCCCCATGGGGGGGATGGCACTAATGAAAAACTGTTTTTT. The chain carries TRBV4-2 and TRBJ1-4; a weak D match, TRBD1 (5 bases). The CDR3 sequence is 17 residues long. The V gene's germline CDR1 is LGHNA and CDR2 YNFKEQ. Trimming left V 4 bases short and J 2 bases short, with 17 bases between.

The DNA for the CDR3 is TGTGCCAGCAGTTTAGGGAGGGCTGGCTACACCTTC. It translates to CASSLGRAGYTF. The chain couples TRBV12-3 or TRBV12-4 to TRBJ1-2; no firm D call. CDR3 size: 12 residues. V lost 1 base and J 7 bases, leaving 7 bases between the germline ends.

This clone was observed a single time. The rearrangement uses TRBV27 and TRBJ1-4; D gene ambiguous. The CDR3 extends over 19 amino acids. Trimming shortened V by 1 base and J by 8 bases, and 26 bases separated the two germline ends. Germline assignment: CDR1 MNHEY and CDR2 SMNVEV (reference sequence). The CDR3 coding sequence is TGTGCCAGCAGTTTATACGCCCCCGCTTCAAGGTCAAACGGGGAAAAACTGTTTTTT. This gives the protein CASSLYAPASRSNGEKLFF.

V is TRBV13 and J is TRBJ2-7; TRBD1 is a possible D gene (5 bases). V dropped 5 bases and J dropped 0 bases, with 14 bases sitting between them. CDR1 is PRHDT and CDR2 is FYEKMQ in the germline V gene (reference sequence). There are 15 residues in the CDR3. DNA of the CDR3: TGTGCCAGCAGCGTGGCTATGGGGCCCTCCTACGAGCAGTACTTC. Amino acid sequence: CASSVAMGPSYEQYF.

The rearrangement uses TRBV4-3 and TRBJ1-2, with TRBD1 matching 9 bases. The CDR3 has 15 amino acids. V shed 2 bases and J 3 bases; nucleotides not matched to a gene: 4. CDR1 is LGHNA, CDR2 YSLEER, per germline. This CDR3 reads CASSQLDRGDYGYTF. In DNA form, the CDR3 reads TGCGCCAGCAGCCAATTGGACAGGGGCGACTATGGCTACACCTTC.

The table lists this clone with a count of one. V gene TRBV7-8 combines with J gene TRBJ1-1, with unresolved D. The V gene lost 3 bases and the J gene lost 5 bases, with 13 bases spanning the gap. The CDR3 extends over 14 amino acids. Germline V gene data show CDR1 as SGHVS and CDR2 as FQNEAQ. CDR3 DNA sequence: TGTGCCAGCAGCTTTGAGGGTTTAAGGACTGAAGCTTTCTTT. This translates into CASSFEGLRTEAFF.

The chain employs TRBV11-3 and TRBJ1-1, with D perhaps matching TRBD1 (5 bases). Germline lookup yields CDR1 SGHNT and CDR2 YENEEA. This CDR3 spans 14 amino acids. Trimming stripped 5 bases from V and 1 base from J, with 11 bases between. The chain's CDR3 is CASSKGKGNTEAFF. CDR3 DNA: TGTGCCAGCAGCAAGGGGAAAGGGAACACTGAAGCTTTCTTT.

This clone was counted between two and nine times. The chain combines TRBV9 with TRBJ2-5; the match to TRBD2 covers 13 bases. V was pared by 6 bases and J by 2 bases, with 7 bases of the junction left unmatched. Per germline, CDR1 SGDLS and CDR2 YYNGEE. The CDR3 is made up of 16 amino acids. CDR3 residues: CASTWTSGGPQETQYF. The CDR3 DNA sequence: TGTGCCAGCACCTGGACTAGCGGGGGCCCACAAGAGACCCAGTACTTC.

The chain employs TRBV4-2 and TRBJ2-6; tentatively, D is TRBD1 (5 bases). Trimming removed 7 bases at V and 3 bases at J, with 10 bases between. This CDR3 spans 14 amino acids. The germline CDR1 and CDR2 sequences are LGHNA and YNFKEQ. The CDR3 reads CASTPGIGANVLTF. CDR3 nucleotides: TGTGCCAGCACCCCAGGGATTGGGGCCAACGTCCTGACTTTC.

This clone was detected only a few times. J is TRBJ2-7 and V is TRBV20-1, with 9 bases that match TRBD1. The V and J ends lost 3 bases and 5 bases, in that order; junction bases with no gene match: 11. This CDR3 region has 15 residues. The germline V gene has CDR1 DFQATT and CDR2 SNEGSKA (reference sequence). The CDR3 bases are TGCAGTGCTAGTTCTCCGGGACAGGGAATCAACGAGCAGTACTTC. It is translated as CSASSPGQGINEQYF.